This T cell receptor beta chain was recorded in a study of graft-versus-host responses after intestinal transplantation. Study at large: Recipients across the board were started on anti-thymocyte globulin induction, then kept on tacrolimus and steroids for roughly 3 years. General study points: Circulating GvH clones peaking coincided with falling HvG clones soon after transplant.

Trimming took 5 bases from V and 5 from J, leaving 3 bases between them. Germline V lookup: CDR1 KGHSH, CDR2 LQKENI. The CDR3 sequence is 10 residues long. Here immunoSEQ multiplex PCR was the method, and the copy in TCRdb shows in-frame clones only, minus some. The data show about 47,000 clones, 85% to 95% seen once. On this clone itself: Its antigen is unknown.

The input for sequencing was PBMCs, taken around 27 months after a first intestinal transplant, on the day of a second. The sequence was collected from a human patient who received an intestinal transplant, so some T cells may come from the graft donor. The V gene is TRBV18, the J gene TRBJ2-5; D is unclear. CDR3 coding DNA: TGTGCCAGCTCAGAGGAGACCCAGTACTTC. This translates into CASSEETQYF.